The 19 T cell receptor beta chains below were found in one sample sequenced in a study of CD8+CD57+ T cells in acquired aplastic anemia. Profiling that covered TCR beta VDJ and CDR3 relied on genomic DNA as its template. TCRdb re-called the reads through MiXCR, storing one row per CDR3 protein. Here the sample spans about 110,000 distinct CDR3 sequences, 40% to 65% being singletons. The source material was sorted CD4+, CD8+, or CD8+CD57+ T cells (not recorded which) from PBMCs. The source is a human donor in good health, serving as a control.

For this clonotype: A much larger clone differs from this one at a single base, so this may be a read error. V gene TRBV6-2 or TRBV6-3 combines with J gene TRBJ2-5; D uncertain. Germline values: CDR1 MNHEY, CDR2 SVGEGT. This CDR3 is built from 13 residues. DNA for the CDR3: TGTGCCGGCAGTCACAACAGTTGGGAGACCCAGTACTTC. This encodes CAGSHNSWETQYF.

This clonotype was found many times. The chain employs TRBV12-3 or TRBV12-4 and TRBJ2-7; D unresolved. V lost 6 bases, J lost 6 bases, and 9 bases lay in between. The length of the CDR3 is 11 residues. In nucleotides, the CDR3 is TGTGCCAGCAGGTGGGGTGGCGAGCAGTACTTC. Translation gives CASRWGGEQYF.

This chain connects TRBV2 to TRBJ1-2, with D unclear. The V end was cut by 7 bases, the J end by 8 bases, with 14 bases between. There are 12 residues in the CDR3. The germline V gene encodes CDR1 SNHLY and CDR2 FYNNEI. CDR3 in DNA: TGTGCCAGCACCCAGCTAGGTACAGGCTACACCTTC. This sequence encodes CASTQLGTGYTF. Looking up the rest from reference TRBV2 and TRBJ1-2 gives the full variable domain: EPEVTQTPSHQVTQMGQEVILRCVPISNHLYFYWYRQILGQKVEFLVSFYNNEISEKSEIFDDQFSVERPDGSNFTLKIRSTKLEDSAMYFCASTQLGTGYTFGSGTRLTVV.

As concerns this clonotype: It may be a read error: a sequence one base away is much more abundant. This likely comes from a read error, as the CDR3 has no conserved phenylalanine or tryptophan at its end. CDR3 in amino acids: CASSTPREDTEAFS. CDR3 in DNA: TGTGCCAGCAGTACTCCTAGGGAGGACACTGAAGCTTTCTCT. V gene TRBV6-1 combines with J gene TRBJ1-1; D unclear. Deletions cut 5 bases from V and 3 bases from J, with 13 bases between. The CDR3 has 14 amino acids. Germline V gene data show CDR1 as MNHNS and CDR2 as SASEGT.

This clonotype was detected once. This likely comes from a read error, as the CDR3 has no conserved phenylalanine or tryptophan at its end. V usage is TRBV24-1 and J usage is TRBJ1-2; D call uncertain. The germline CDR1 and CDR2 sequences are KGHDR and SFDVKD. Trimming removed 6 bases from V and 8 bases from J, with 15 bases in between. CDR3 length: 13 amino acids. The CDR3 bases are TGTGCCACCAGTTTCTGGGCGGGGAAGGGCTACACCCTC. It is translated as CATSFWAGKGYTL.

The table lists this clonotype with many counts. In DNA form, the CDR3 reads TGTGCCAGCAGCACCGACAGGGGGATCTACGAGCAGTACTTC. It translates to CASSTDRGIYEQYF. J is TRBJ2-7 and V is TRBV7-2; 9 nucleotides line up with TRBD1. Germline V CDR1 and CDR2: SGHTA, FQGNSA. V lost 5 bases and J lost 3; bases outside the gene matches: 5. The CDR3 has 14 amino acids.

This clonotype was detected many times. The CDR3 DNA reads as TGTGCCAGCAGCCCAAGACTAGAGGGAAGGTATGATACGCAGTATTTT. Protein product: CASSPRLEGRYDTQYF. The chain joins TRBV13 to TRBJ2-3; a possible D gene is TRBD2 (6 bases). CDR3 length equals 16 residues. The V end was cut by 5 bases, the J end by 6 bases, with 21 bases between. Looked up from germline, CDR1 is PRHDT and CDR2 is FYEKMQ (reference sequence). The variable domain in full, with the rest retrieved from reference TRBV13 and TRBJ2-3, is AAGVIQSPRHLIKEKRETATLKCYPIPRHDTVYWYQQGPGQDPQFLISFYEKMQSDKGSIPDRFSAQQFSDYHSELNMSSLELGDSALYFCASSPRLEGRYDTQYFGPGTRLTVL.

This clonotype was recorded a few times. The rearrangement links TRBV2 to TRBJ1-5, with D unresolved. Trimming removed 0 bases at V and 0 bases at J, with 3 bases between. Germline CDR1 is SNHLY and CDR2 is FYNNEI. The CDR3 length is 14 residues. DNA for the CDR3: TGTGCCAGCAGTGAAGCCTATAGCAATCAGCCCCAGCATTTT. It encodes CASSEAYSNQPQHF. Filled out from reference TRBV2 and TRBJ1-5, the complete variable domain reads EPEVTQTPSHQVTQMGQEVILRCVPISNHLYFYWYRQILGQKVEFLVSFYNNEISEKSEIFDDQFSVERPDGSNFTLKIRSTKLEDSAMYFCASSEAYSNQPQHFGDGTRLSIL.

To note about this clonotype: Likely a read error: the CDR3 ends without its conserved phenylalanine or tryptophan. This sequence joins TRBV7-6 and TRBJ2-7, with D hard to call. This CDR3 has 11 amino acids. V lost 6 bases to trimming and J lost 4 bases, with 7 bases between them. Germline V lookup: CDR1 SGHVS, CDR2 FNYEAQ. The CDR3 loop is CASRGGYEQYS. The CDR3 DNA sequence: TGTGCCAGCAGAGGTGGTTACGAGCAGTACTCC.

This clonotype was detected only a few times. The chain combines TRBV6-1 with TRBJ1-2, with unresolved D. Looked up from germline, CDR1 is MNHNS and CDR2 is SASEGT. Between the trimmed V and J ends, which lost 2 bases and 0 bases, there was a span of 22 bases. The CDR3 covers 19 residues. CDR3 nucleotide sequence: TGTGCCAGCAGTGAAAGGAGTTTTGGCCGAGGACTGACTAACTATGGCTACACCTTC. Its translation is CASSERSFGRGLTNYGYTF.

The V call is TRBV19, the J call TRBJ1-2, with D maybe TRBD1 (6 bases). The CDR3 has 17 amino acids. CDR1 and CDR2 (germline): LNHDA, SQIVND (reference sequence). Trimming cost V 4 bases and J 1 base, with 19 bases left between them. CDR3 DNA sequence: TGTGCCAGTAGTACCTTCCACGGACAGCCCTTTAACTATGGCTACACCTTC. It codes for CASSTFHGQPFNYGYTF.

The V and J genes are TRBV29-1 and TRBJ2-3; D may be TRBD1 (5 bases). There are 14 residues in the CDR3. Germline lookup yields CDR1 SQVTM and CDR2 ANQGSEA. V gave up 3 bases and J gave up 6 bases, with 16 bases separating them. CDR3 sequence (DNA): TGCAGCGTTGACGTCTACAGGACCGGGGATACGCAGTATTTT. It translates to CSVDVYRTGDTQYF.

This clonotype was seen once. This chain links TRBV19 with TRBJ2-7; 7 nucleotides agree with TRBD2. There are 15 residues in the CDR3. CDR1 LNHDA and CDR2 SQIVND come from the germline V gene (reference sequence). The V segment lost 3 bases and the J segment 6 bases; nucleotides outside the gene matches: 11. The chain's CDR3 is CASSIFSGTISEQYF. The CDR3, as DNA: TGTGCCAGTAGTATCTTCTCCGGGACTATCTCCGAGCAGTACTTC.

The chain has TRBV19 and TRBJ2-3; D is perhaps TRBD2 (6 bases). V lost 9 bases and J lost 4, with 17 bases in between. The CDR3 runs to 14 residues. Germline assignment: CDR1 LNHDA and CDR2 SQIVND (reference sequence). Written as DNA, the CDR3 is TGTGCCAGCCGTGGGCTAGCGAGCGCAGATACGCAGTATTTT. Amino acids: CASRGLASADTQYF.

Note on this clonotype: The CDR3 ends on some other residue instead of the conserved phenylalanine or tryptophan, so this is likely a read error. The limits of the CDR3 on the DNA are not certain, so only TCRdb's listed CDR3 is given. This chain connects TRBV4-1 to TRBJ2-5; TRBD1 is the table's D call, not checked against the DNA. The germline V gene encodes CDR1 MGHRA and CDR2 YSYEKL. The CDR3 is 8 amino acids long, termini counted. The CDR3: CASSQRGS.

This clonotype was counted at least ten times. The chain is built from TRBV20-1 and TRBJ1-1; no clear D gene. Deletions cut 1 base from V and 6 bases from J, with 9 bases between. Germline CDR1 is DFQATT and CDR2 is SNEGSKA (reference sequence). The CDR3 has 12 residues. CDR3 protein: CSARGGGAEAFF. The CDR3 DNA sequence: TGCAGTGCTAGAGGGGGAGGAGCTGAAGCTTTCTTT.

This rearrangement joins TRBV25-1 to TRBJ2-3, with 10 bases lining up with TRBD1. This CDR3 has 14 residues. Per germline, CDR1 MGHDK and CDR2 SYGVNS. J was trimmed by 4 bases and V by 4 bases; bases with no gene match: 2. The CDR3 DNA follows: TGTGCCAGCAGTGCAGGGACAGGGGCAGATACGCAGTATTTT. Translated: CASSAGTGADTQYF.

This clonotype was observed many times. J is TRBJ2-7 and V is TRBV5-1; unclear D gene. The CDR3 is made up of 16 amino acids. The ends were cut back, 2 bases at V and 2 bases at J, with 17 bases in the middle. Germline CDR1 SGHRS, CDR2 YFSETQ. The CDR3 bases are TGCGCCAGCAGCTTCTTTTTGGGAACTGACCCCTACGAGCAGTACTTC. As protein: CASSFFLGTDPYEQYF.

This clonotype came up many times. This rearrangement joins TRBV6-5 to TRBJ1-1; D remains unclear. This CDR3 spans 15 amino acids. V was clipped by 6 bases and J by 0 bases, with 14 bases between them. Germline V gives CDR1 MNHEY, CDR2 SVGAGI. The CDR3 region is CASSPTWGMNTEAFF. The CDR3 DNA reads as TGTGCCAGCAGCCCCACGTGGGGAATGAACACTGAAGCTTTCTTT.